The 3 T cell receptor beta chains reported below all come from one sample, sequenced in a study of identical twins. Each CDR3 protein gets one entry after TCRdb re-called the 5' RACE reads with MiXCR. Among 750,000 to 950,000 distinct CDR3 sequences listed, more than 9% were seen once. Another study also made use of these data, one on yellow fever vaccine responses in identical twins.

Source material: PBMCs. Source of these receptors: a woman under 30 in good health.

The table lists this clonotype with a few counts. This chain connects TRBV24-1 to TRBJ2-1, with D uncertain. There are 12 residues in the CDR3. V was trimmed by 3 bases and J by 9 bases, leaving 8 bases between them. Germline V gene sequence: CDR1 KGHDR, CDR2 SFDVKD. In nucleotides, the CDR3 is TGTGCCACCAGTGATCTCCACTTTGAGCAGTTCTTC. This codes for CATSDLHFEQFF.

This clonotype was observed a few times. This rearrangement joins TRBV19 to TRBJ2-7; the match to TRBD2 covers 7 bases. Germline CDR1 LNHDA, CDR2 SQIVND (reference sequence). This CDR3 has 13 amino acids. V shed 3 bases, J shed 6 bases, and the junction held 5 bases outside the gene matches. The chain's CDR3 is CASSMSGATEQYV. Here the CDR3 DNA reads TGTGCCAGTAGTATGAGCGGGGCTACCGAGCAGTACGTC.

This chain connects TRBV2 to TRBJ2-7, with 10 bases aligning to TRBD1. The CDR3 has 13 amino acids. CDR1 and CDR2 from the germline V gene are SNHLY and FYNNEI. The ends lost 6 bases at V and 9 bases at J; junction bases unmatched: 8. The chain's CDR3 is CASRRTGGPGQYV. CDR3 DNA sequence: TGTGCCAGCAGAAGGACAGGGGGGCCCGGGCAGTACGTC.